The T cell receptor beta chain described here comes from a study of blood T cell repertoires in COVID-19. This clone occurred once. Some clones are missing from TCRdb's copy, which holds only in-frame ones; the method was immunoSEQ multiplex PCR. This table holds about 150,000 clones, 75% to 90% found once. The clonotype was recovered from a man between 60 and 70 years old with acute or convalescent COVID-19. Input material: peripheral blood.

CDR3 sequence (DNA): TGCGCCAGCACAAAACTAGCGGGGGGCATAAATAATGAGCAGTTCTTC. Its protein product is CASTKLAGGINNEQFF. This rearrangement joins TRBV5-1 to TRBJ2-1; 12 bases map to TRBD2. Trimming removed 6 bases from V and 7 bases from J; junction bases left unmatched: 11. Germline V gene sequence: CDR1 SGHRS, CDR2 YFSETQ. The CDR3 runs to 16 residues.